A selection of T cell receptor beta chains follows, all from one sample in a study of blood T cells in healthy people across ages. From the 5' RACE reads, TCRdb called clonotypes with MiXCR, one entry per CDR3 protein. The top ten hold 9.4% of the sample, which has hundreds of thousands of distinct CDR3 sequences, roughly 25% seen once. This same sample was also taken into another study, of T cells of mothers and their children.

Sequencing was performed on blood. All receptors come from a boy younger than 18 in good health. The CDR3 runs from the conserved cysteine through the conserved F or W. A D gene is named only where the DNA matches it firmly. Only part of the rows carry a size: once, few, many, or a class if the clone is expanded.

d_call	v_call	clone_size	j_call	cdr3_aa
TRBD2	TRBV28	NA	TRBJ2-5	CASSLSTGLAGGTTETQYF
NA	TRBV4-2	NA	TRBJ1-2	CASNFIGYGYTF
TRBD1	TRBV29-1	few	TRBJ2-3	CSVETGGMTGLRADTQYF
TRBD1	TRBV7-9	few	TRBJ2-3	CASSQPGQEISTDTQYF
NA	TRBV5-1	few	TRBJ2-5	CASSPGRLGRETQYF
NA	TRBV20-1	few	TRBJ2-5	CSASVGGLEETQYF
TRBD1	TRBV3-1	NA	TRBJ1-1	CASSQAPGQGHTEAFF
NA	TRBV3-1	few	TRBJ1-2	CASSQAGFGGYTF
NA	TRBV25-1	NA	TRBJ2-3	CASSEGMQTQYF
NA	TRBV6-2/TRBV6-3	few	TRBJ2-5	CAASRQTEETQYF
NA	TRBV5-4	NA	TRBJ2-4	CASSPERATKNIQYF
NA	TRBV18	few	TRBJ2-7	CASSAESWDEQYF
NA	TRBV27	NA	TRBJ2-1	CASSIGTGYNEQFF
TRBD1	TRBV7-6	NA	TRBJ2-5	CASSTDPGTGVNQYF
TRBD1	TRBV20-1	NA	TRBJ1-5	CSARQGTGGNQPQHF
TRBD2	TRBV7-9	few	TRBJ2-1	CASSLAGGADEQFF
NA	TRBV28	few	TRBJ1-6	CASHSWQGSLYNSPLHF
TRBD2	TRBV3-1	few	TRBJ2-5	CASSQSSGASGRNQETQYF
NA	TRBV12-3/TRBV12-4	NA	TRBJ2-5	CASSSNRQETQYF
NA	TRBV11-2	few	TRBJ2-5	CASSRTPEGTQYF
NA	TRBV6-1	NA	TRBJ2-3	CASSELEPDTQYF
TRBD1	TRBV12-3/TRBV12-4	NA	TRBJ2-5	CASSSNPGTGIQETQYF
NA	TRBV7-9	few	TRBJ2-5	CASSLFVRVGSGAIETQYF
TRBD2	TRBV10-3	few	TRBJ2-1	CAISELWTSGTYNEQFF
NA	TRBV10-3	few	TRBJ1-1	CATWGTEAFF
NA	TRBV9	NA	NA	CASSVLKDWAVGDEQFF
NA	TRBV7-9	few	TRBJ2-6	CASSPVAEGANVLTF
TRBD2	TRBV27	NA	TRBJ2-5	CARSGIAGGVIETQYF
TRBD2	TRBV6-2/TRBV6-3	NA	TRBJ2-5	CASSSIGLAGVLETQYF
TRBD1	TRBV6-5	NA	TRBJ1-2	CASSYSGGAGYTF
NA	TRBV7-2	few	TRBJ2-5	CASRAWTRETQYF
NA	TRBV19	few	TRBJ1-1	CASSIGQWMNTEAFF
NA	TRBV6-2/TRBV6-3	many	TRBJ2-7	CASSLPYEQYF